The 29 T cell receptor beta chains below come from one sample, sequenced in a study of blood T cell repertoires in COVID-19 (dated by TCRdb to the early 2020s). The library was built by means of the immunoSEQ multiplex PCR assay. TCRdb took over this immuneACCESS table, retaining in-frame rearrangements with V and J assigned. Such tables are incomplete; in checked studies, under half of the missing clones stem from an unresolved V gene, and the remainder is unexplained. The sample table contains about 350,000 clones; only one count was recorded for approximately 89% of them. The ten largest account for roughly 4% of the sample. Material for sequencing was peripheral blood. The receptors here all came from a woman aged 55-69 years with COVID-19, enrolled during active disease.

The V call is TRBV5-1, the J call TRBJ1-4, with TRBD1 matching 7 bases. Looked up from germline, CDR1 is SGHRS and CDR2 is YFSETQ. The CDR3 loop spans 16 amino acids. Germline trimming cut 0 bases from V and 5 bases from J; bases unmatched to any gene: 7. The CDR3 DNA is TGCGCCAGCAGCTTGGGACCGGGGACAGAGAATGAAAAACTGTTTTTT. It yields the protein CASSLGPGTENEKLFF.

The chain couples TRBV20-1 to TRBJ2-1; 7 bases line up with TRBD2. Unmatched junction bases numbered 7, after V lost 3 bases and J lost 5 bases. Germline V gene lookup returns CDR1 DFQATT and CDR2 SNEGSKA (reference sequence). The CDR3 is made up of 14 amino acids. CDR3 DNA sequence: TGCAGTGCTAGTGTAAGCGGGGCCCACAATGAGCAGTTCTTC. It yields the protein CSASVSGAHNEQFF.

Here the CDR3 DNA reads TGTGCCATCAGTGCGGCGGGCAGGGGGAACACTGAAGCTTTCTTT. Translation gives CAISAAGRGNTEAFF. The V gene is TRBV10-3, the J gene TRBJ1-1, with a weak D call TRBD1 (6 bases). The germline CDR1 and CDR2 sequences are ENHRY and SYGVKD. The CDR3 covers 15 residues. V lost 4 bases and J lost 1, with 13 bases in between.

V and J are TRBV7-2 and TRBJ1-5; the D gene is possibly TRBD1 (5 bases). V lost 2 bases and J lost 3, with 14 bases in between. Germline assignment: CDR1 SGHTA and CDR2 FQGNSA. The CDR3 consists of 16 residues. The CDR3, as DNA: TGTGCCAGCAGCTTAAACTCAAGACAGATCAATCAGCCCCAGCATTTT. As protein: CASSLNSRQINQPQHF.

V and J are TRBV6-5 and TRBJ1-4; 9 bases fit TRBD1. The trim removed 7 bases at V and 8 bases at J, leaving 11 bases unmatched. The CDR3 is made up of 15 amino acids. Germline V gene sequence: CDR1 MNHEY, CDR2 SVGAGI. The CDR3 here is CASKKGQGPLEKLFF. DNA of the CDR3: TGTGCCAGCAAGAAAGGACAGGGGCCGTTGGAAAAACTGTTTTTT.

On this clone itself: The sample contains more than one DNA sequence encoding this CDR3. J is TRBJ1-1 and V is TRBV5-1; D might be TRBD1 (5 bases). The CDR3 extends over 14 amino acids. Germline CDR1 and CDR2: SGHRS and YFSETQ. V gave up 0 bases and J gave up 5 bases, with 11 bases separating them. The CDR3 nucleotides read TGCGCCAGCAGCTTGGTGCAGGGAGGGACTGAAGCTTTCTTT. This codes for CASSLVQGGTEAFF. Supplemented by reference TRBV5-1 and TRBJ1-1, the full variable domain reads KAGVTQTPRYLIKTRGQQVTLSCSPISGHRSVSWYQQTPGQGLQFLFEYFSETQRNKGNFPGRFSGRQFSNSRSEMNVSTLELGDSALYLCASSLVQGGTEAFFGQGTRLTVV.

Comment on this clone: One junction end does not reproduce the germline sequence, and a read error may be involved. The chain is built from TRBV18 and TRBJ2-7; 9 bases are shared with TRBD1. The CDR3 extends over 14 amino acids. CDR1 and CDR2 (germline): KGHSH, LQKENI. The CDR3 DNA reads TGTGCCAGCCAAGGACAGGGGAGCTCCTATGAGCAGTACTTC. The encoded protein is CASQGQGSSYEQYF.

This clone has a handful of counts. This chain connects TRBV7-9 to TRBJ1-2; TRBD1 aligns across 9 bases. This CDR3 is 18 amino acids long. The V and J ends lost 2 bases and 0 bases, in that order; junction bases with no gene match: 10. Germline V gene lookup returns CDR1 SEHNR and CDR2 FQNEAQ (reference sequence). CDR3 sequence reads: CASSLWGTGSSSNYGYTF. The CDR3 region has the DNA TGTGCCAGCAGCTTATGGGGGACAGGGTCATCCTCTAACTATGGCTACACCTTC.

The rearrangement joins TRBV30 to TRBJ2-7; 8 positions agree with TRBD2. The CDR3 has 14 residues. Germline CDR1 and CDR2: GTSNPN and SVGIG (reference sequence). J gave up 1 base and V 4 bases, and 6 bases lay outside the gene matches. CDR3 in amino acids: CAWKEAGGSYEQYF. The CDR3 DNA is TGTGCCTGGAAAGAGGCGGGGGGATCCTACGAGCAGTACTTC.

This CDR3 reads CASSQRDEQYF. In DNA form, the CDR3 reads TGCGCCAGCAGCCAGCGGGACGAGCAGTACTTC. The V gene is TRBV5-1, the J gene TRBJ2-7; D perhaps matches TRBD2 (6 bases). The CDR3 totals 11 residues. The germline CDR1 and CDR2 sequences are SGHRS and YFSETQ. V was pared by 4 bases and J by 5 bases, with 7 bases between.

The V call is TRBV5-1, the J call TRBJ1-1, with D tentatively TRBD1 (5 bases). V gave up 4 bases and J gave up 0 bases, with 13 bases separating them. The CDR3 length is 15 residues. Germline V gene data show CDR1 as SGHRS and CDR2 as YFSETQ. The CDR3 region has the DNA TGCGCCAGCAGCGGGGCAGGTTTCATGAACACTGAAGCTTTCTTT. This encodes CASSGAGFMNTEAFF. Complete variable domain (other parts from reference TRBV5-1 and TRBJ1-1): KAGVTQTPRYLIKTRGQQVTLSCSPISGHRSVSWYQQTPGQGLQFLFEYFSETQRNKGNFPGRFSGRQFSNSRSEMNVSTLELGDSALYLCASSGAGFMNTEAFFGQGTRLTVV.

This clone occurred a few times. This chain connects TRBV28 to TRBJ1-2; TRBD1 aligns across 7 bases. Germline V CDR1 and CDR2: MDHEN, SYDVKM. The junction had 19 bases not matched to a gene; V was cut back by 6 bases and J by 3 bases. The CDR3 runs 18 residues. Here the CDR3 reads CASSAPPGTEAYYYGYTF. In DNA form, the CDR3 reads TGTGCCAGCAGCGCCCCTCCCGGGACAGAGGCTTACTACTATGGCTACACCTTC.

In this sample, this clone turned up once. The rearrangement joins TRBV3-1 (or the pseudogene TRBV3-2) to TRBJ1-1; 7 positions agree with TRBD1. CDR1 is LGHDT, CDR2 YNNKEL, per germline (reference sequence). The V and J ends lost 2 bases and 5 bases, in that order; junction bases with no gene match: 5. The CDR3 extends over 14 amino acids. The CDR3 here is CASSQRDRGTEAFF. In nucleotides, the CDR3 is TGTGCCAGCAGCCAAAGGGACAGAGGGACTGAAGCTTTCTTT.

The chain links TRBV5-8 to TRBJ1-5; TRBD1 matches at 7 bases. From germline, CDR1 is SGHTS and CDR2 YDEGEE. The CDR3 spans 16 residues. V was pared by 5 bases and J by 2 bases, with 10 bases of the junction left unmatched. The CDR3 is CASRPTGFGGNQPQHF. CDR3 DNA: TGTGCCAGCAGGCCGACAGGGTTCGGGGGCAATCAGCCCCAGCATTTT.

The V and J genes are TRBV19 and TRBJ2-7; D might be TRBD2 (5 bases). Germline CDR1 is LNHDA and CDR2 is SQIVND (reference sequence). This CDR3 region has 14 residues. V lost 0 bases and J 2 bases, leaving 8 bases between the germline ends. CDR3 amino acids: CASSIERGTYEQYF. CDR3 DNA sequence: TGTGCCAGTAGTATAGAGAGAGGGACCTACGAGCAGTACTTC.

The chain employs TRBV6-5 and TRBJ2-1, with TRBD2 as a possible D gene (5 bases). Trimming removed 4 bases from V and 3 bases from J, with 7 bases in between. CDR3 length: 13 amino acids. From germline, CDR1 is MNHEY and CDR2 SVGAGI. CDR3 region: CASSSLVYNEQFF. Here the CDR3 DNA reads TGTGCCAGCAGTTCACTAGTCTACAATGAGCAGTTCTTC.

V usage is TRBV18 and J usage is TRBJ1-5, with D hard to call. The CDR3 runs to 15 residues. Trimming removed 2 bases from V and 7 bases from J, with 15 bases in between. Germline CDR1 reads KGHSH; CDR2 reads LQKENI. The CDR3 reads CASSPMERAGQPQHF. The CDR3 region has the DNA TGTGCCAGCTCACCAATGGAGAGGGCGGGACAGCCCCAGCATTTT.

The genes are TRBV19 and TRBJ1-2; TRBD1 is a possible D gene (6 bases). The CDR3 totals 14 residues. V lost 1 base and J 8 bases, leaving 14 bases between the germline ends. CDR1 LNHDA and CDR2 SQIVND come from the germline V gene (reference sequence). As DNA, the CDR3 is TGTGCCAGTAGTATAGCACAGGGAACGAGGGGCTACACCTTC. Amino acid sequence: CASSIAQGTRGYTF.

This clone was counted once. The chain joins TRBV6-5 to TRBJ2-6; a possible D gene is TRBD2 (5 bases). The germline V and J ends were trimmed by 11 bases and 8 bases, with 22 bases remaining between them. CDR3 length equals 15 residues. Germline V gene lookup returns CDR1 MNHEY and CDR2 SVGAGI. The CDR3 DNA sequence: TGTGCCGGATCGGGAAACTTTCTACGTACCAACGTCCTGACTTTC. It specifies CAGSGNFLRTNVLTF.

The V and J genes are TRBV18 and TRBJ1-4; D gene unclear. The V end lost 5 bases, the J end lost 8 bases, and 15 bases lay between the germline ends. This CDR3 contains 14 residues. CDR1 and CDR2 from the germline V gene are KGHSH and LQKENI. This CDR3 reads CASSITTGGEKLFF. The CDR3 DNA reads as TGTGCCAGCTCAATTACAACGGGAGGGGAAAAACTGTTTTTT. Full variable domain (remainder filled in from reference TRBV18 and TRBJ1-4): NAGVMQNPRHLVRRRGQEARLRCSPMKGHSHVYWYRQLPEEGLKFMVYLQKENIIDESGMPKERFSAEFPKEGPSILRIQQVVRGDSAAYFCASSITTGGEKLFFGSGTQLSVL.

This rearrangement joins TRBV6-6 to TRBJ1-4, with D possibly TRBD1 on 6 matching bases. Trimming removed 5 bases from V and 8 bases from J, with 18 bases in between. Germline CDR1 is MNHNY and CDR2 is SVGAGI (reference sequence). The CDR3 extends over 15 amino acids. CDR3 region: CASSQVGGADEKLFF. The CDR3 region has the DNA TGTGCCAGCAGTCAAGTCGGGGGGGCGGACGAAAAACTGTTTTTT.

This clone was observed at least ten times. This chain connects TRBV11-2 to TRBJ2-6; the D gene is possibly TRBD2 (5 bases). The V and J ends lost 1 base and 4 bases respectively, with 11 bases between them. CDR1 SGHAT and CDR2 FQNNGV come from the germline V gene. This CDR3 is built from 16 residues. CDR3 nucleotides: TGTGCCAGCAGCTTAGGTGCGGGTACAGGGGCCAACGTCCTGACTTTC. Protein: CASSLGAGTGANVLTF.

This chain joins TRBV24-1 and TRBJ1-5; D unclear. Looked up from germline, CDR1 is KGHDR and CDR2 is SFDVKD. This CDR3 has 13 amino acids. The V and J ends lost 5 bases and 11 bases respectively, with 15 bases between them. The chain's CDR3 is CATSAKGGVAQHF. The CDR3 DNA follows: TGTGCCACCAGTGCTAAGGGAGGAGTGGCCCAGCATTTT.

This chain joins TRBV5-6 and TRBJ1-6, with D hard to call. There are 16 residues in the CDR3. Trimming removed 4 bases at V and 7 bases at J, with 18 bases between. Germline CDR1 reads SGHDT; CDR2 reads YYEEEE. The DNA for the CDR3 is TGTGCCAGCAGCCTCTTTTCCTTATCGGGGAATTCACCCCTCCACTTT. Protein sequence: CASSLFSLSGNSPLHF. Variable domain in full (rest from reference TRBV5-6 and TRBJ1-6): DAGVTQSPTHLIKTRGQQVTLRCSPKSGHDTVSWYQQALGQGPQFIFQYYEEEERQRGNFPDRFSGHQFPNYSSELNVNALLLGDSALYLCASSLFSLSGNSPLHFGNGTRLTVT.

The CDR3 region is CASSLWVEGVQETQYF. The CDR3 nucleotides are TGTGCCAGCAGCTTATGGGTTGAGGGGGTTCAAGAGACCCAGTACTTC. This chain links TRBV7-9 with TRBJ2-5; D is possibly TRBD1 (6 bases). Between the trimmed V and J ends, which lost 2 bases and 2 bases, there was a span of 15 bases. Germline-derived CDR1 and CDR2 are SEHNR and FQNEAQ (reference sequence). This CDR3 comprises 16 residues.

The rearrangement uses TRBV19 and TRBJ1-2; D perhaps matches TRBD1 (6 bases). Trimming shortened V by 6 bases and J by 2 bases, and 16 bases separated the two germline ends. In germline, CDR1 is LNHDA, CDR2 SQIVND (reference sequence). CDR3 size: 15 residues. The CDR3: CASRSEDSENYGYTF. The CDR3 DNA sequence: TGTGCCAGTAGGAGCGAGGACAGCGAAAACTATGGCTACACCTTC.

This sequence joins TRBV13 and TRBJ2-1; 8 bases fit TRBD1. J was trimmed by 5 bases and V by 5 bases; bases with no gene match: 5. The CDR3 runs 14 residues. Germline V gene data show CDR1 as PRHDT and CDR2 as FYEKMQ (reference sequence). In DNA, the CDR3 is TGTGCCAGCAGCCGACAGGGGAAGAACAATGAGCAGTTCTTC. This encodes CASSRQGKNNEQFF.

The chain carries TRBV6-5 and TRBJ1-3; D is possibly TRBD1 (6 bases). V was cut by 7 bases and J by 5 bases, with 15 bases left in between. Germline V gene data show CDR1 as MNHEY and CDR2 as SVGAGI. This CDR3 spans 14 amino acids. This CDR3 reads CASNSAGARNTIYF. For the CDR3, the DNA is TGTGCCAGCAATTCCGCAGGGGCGCGAAACACCATATATTTT.

The chain has TRBV5-1 and TRBJ2-3; 12 bases match TRBD1. Germline CDR1 is SGHRS and CDR2 is YFSETQ. The CDR3 extends over 16 amino acids. V shed 3 bases, J shed 3 bases, and the junction held 5 bases outside the gene matches. The CDR3 spells CASSSGQGARTDTQYF. CDR3 bases: TGCGCCAGCAGCTCGGGACAGGGGGCGCGTACAGATACGCAGTATTTT. The whole variable domain, filled in from reference TRBV5-1 and TRBJ2-3, reads KAGVTQTPRYLIKTRGQQVTLSCSPISGHRSVSWYQQTPGQGLQFLFEYFSETQRNKGNFPGRFSGRQFSNSRSEMNVSTLELGDSALYLCASSSGQGARTDTQYFGPGTRLTVL.